Shown below are 14 T cell receptor beta chains from a single sample sequenced in a study of T cells in Graves' hyperthyroidism and ophthalmopathy (dated by TCRdb to the late 2010s). The library was prepared using multiplex PCR. Instrument on record: Illumina HiSeq 2000. Amplification of TCR beta CDR3 regions was carried out from RNA transcripts. The TCR CDR3 was subjected to a first round of RT-PCR using the HTBI primer set and the Qiagen OneStep RT-PCR kit. TCRdb redid the processing of the public reads, applying fastp at Q25 and MiXCR, and retained in-frame beta chains. Rows with one shared CDR3 protein collapse into an entry with the most common genes and DNA. This sample has 700,000 to 950,000 distinct CDR3 sequences in its table, and just over 35% of those were observed once. Roughly 30% of the sample is held by the ten biggest clonotypes. Sequencing was performed on blood. These receptors all come from a woman in her thirties or forties with Graves' hyperthyroidism.

The V gene is TRBV12-3 or TRBV12-4, the J gene TRBJ1-1; D gene uncertain. Trimming shortened V by 3 bases and J by 0 bases, and 17 bases separated the two germline ends. The CDR3 loop spans 17 amino acids. CDR3 residues: CASSFRVVGSMNTEAFF. The CDR3 DNA follows: TGTGCCAGCAGTTTTAGAGTTGTTGGCAGTATGAACACTGAAGCTTTCTTT.

This clonotype was observed many times. The rearrangement links TRBV4-1 to TRBJ1-5, with D uncertain. The CDR3 runs 12 residues. V lost 3 bases to trimming and J lost 3 bases, with 3 bases between them. Germline V gene sequence: CDR1 MGHRA, CDR2 YSYEKL. The CDR3 coding sequence is TGCGCCAGCAGCCAGATCAATCAGCCCCAGCATTTT. It yields the protein CASSQINQPQHF.

The chain has TRBV6-5 and TRBJ1-2; D is possibly TRBD1 (5 bases). Trimming cost V 5 bases and J 1 base, with 17 bases left between them. The CDR3 is 16 amino acids. CDR1 and CDR2 from the germline V gene are MNHEY and SVGAGI. The CDR3 DNA reads TGTGCCAGCAGTCCGAGGGTGGGACCGGGTAACTATGGCTACACCTTC. Translating it yields CASSPRVGPGNYGYTF.

To note about this clonotype: One junction end disagrees with the germline gene, perhaps due to a read error. This chain links TRBV7-9 with TRBJ1-2; 7 nucleotides match TRBD1. Germline assignment: CDR1 SEHNR and CDR2 FQNEAQ (reference sequence). There are 15 residues in the CDR3. This CDR3 is CASSQDWDSLYGYTF. CDR3 nucleotide sequence: TGCGCCAGCAGCCAAGATTGGGACAGCCTCTATGGCTACACCTTC.

This clonotype was picked up many times. This chain uses TRBV19 with TRBJ1-1; D remains ambiguous. The ends were cut back, 4 bases at V and 3 bases at J, with 9 bases in the middle. From germline, CDR1 is LNHDA and CDR2 SQIVND (reference sequence). The CDR3 is made up of 13 amino acids. The CDR3 loop reads CASSKEGDTEAFF. The CDR3, as DNA: TGTGCCAGTAGTAAGGAGGGTGACACTGAAGCTTTCTTT.

This clonotype occurred many times. The chain has TRBV12-3 or TRBV12-4 and TRBJ2-5, with D hard to call. There are 14 residues in the CDR3. The V end lost 5 bases, the J end lost 3 bases, and 13 bases lay between the germline ends. CDR3 protein: CASSPGWTEETQYF. DNA for the CDR3: TGTGCCAGCAGTCCCGGATGGACCGAAGAGACCCAGTACTTC.

This clonotype appeared many times. The V call is TRBV7-2, the J call TRBJ2-5; D is undetermined. Germline CDR1 reads SGHTA; CDR2 reads FQGNSA. V was pared by 4 bases and J by 1 base, with 7 bases between. The CDR3 contains 13 residues. CDR3 in amino acids: CASSSGPQETQYF. As DNA, the CDR3 is TGTGCCAGCAGCTCAGGTCCCCAAGAGACCCAGTACTTC. Filled out from reference TRBV7-2 and TRBJ2-5, the complete variable domain reads GAGVSQSPSNKVTEKGKDVELRCDPISGHTALYWYRQSLGQGLEFLIYFQGNSAPDKSGLPSDRFSAERTGGSVSTLTIQRTQQEDSAVYLCASSSGPQETQYFGPGTRLLVL.

This clonotype was seen ten or more times. The V gene is TRBV7-9, the J gene TRBJ2-5, with 7 bases identical to TRBD2. Germline loops: CDR1 SEHNR, CDR2 FQNEAQ (reference sequence). Trimming removed 1 base from V and 2 bases from J; junction bases left unmatched: 10. CDR3 length: 17 amino acids. CDR3 residues: CASSLDRGGMRQETQYF. CDR3 nucleotides: TGTGCCAGCAGCTTAGACCGCGGGGGTATGAGGCAAGAGACCCAGTACTTC. The entire variable domain, with the rest obtained from reference TRBV7-9 and TRBJ2-5, is as follows: DTGVSQNPRHKITKRGQNVTFRCDPISEHNRLYWYRQTLGQGPEFLTYFQNEAQLEKSRLLSDRFSAERPKGSFSTLEIQRTEQGDSAMYLCASSLDRGGMRQETQYFGPGTRLLVL.

On this clonotype: A much larger clone lies a single base off, so this may be a read error. The chain uses TRBV11-2 and TRBJ2-7; TRBD2 is a possible D gene (5 bases). The V gene lost 5 bases and the J gene lost 4 bases, with 15 bases spanning the gap. The CDR3 spans 14 residues. Germline V gene data show CDR1 as SGHAT and CDR2 as FQNNGV. The CDR3, as DNA: TGTGCCAGCAGCGGCCAGGCTCGGACTTACGAGCAGTACTTC. Its protein is CASSGQARTYEQYF.

This chain links TRBV12-3 or TRBV12-4 with TRBJ2-5; D unclear. V lost 3 bases and J 8 bases, leaving 22 bases between the germline ends. The CDR3 is made up of 16 amino acids. The CDR3: CASSFKISSEQGTQYF. The CDR3 DNA is TGTGCCAGCAGTTTCAAAATTTCATCCGAGCAAGGAACCCAGTACTTC.

The V gene is TRBV6-6, the J gene TRBJ1-5; no clear D. The germline V and J ends were trimmed by 5 bases and 3 bases, with 17 bases remaining between them. The CDR3 sequence is 16 residues long. Germline V gene sequence: CDR1 MNHNY, CDR2 SVGAGI (reference sequence). This chain's CDR3 is CASSDVVVRHNQPQHF. The CDR3 nucleotides read TGTGCCAGCAGTGATGTGGTCGTAAGGCACAATCAGCCCCAGCATTTT.

The table lists this clonotype with many counts. V usage is TRBV6-2 or TRBV6-3 and J usage is TRBJ1-5; no definite D call. Per germline, CDR1 MNHEY and CDR2 SVGEGT. Trimming stripped 6 bases from V and 4 bases from J, with 16 bases between. This CDR3 spans 15 amino acids. DNA for the CDR3: TGTGCCAGCAGACCAGCGGACTCAGGTAATCAGCCCCAGCATTTT. Its translation: CASRPADSGNQPQHF.

CDR3 residues: CSVEGDRPYEQYF. In DNA form, the CDR3 reads TGCAGCGTTGAAGGGGACAGACCTTACGAGCAGTACTTC. J is TRBJ2-7 and V is TRBV29-1, with 7 bases that match TRBD1. The CDR3 length is 13 residues. With V trimmed by 1 base and J by 4 bases, 4 bases remained unmatched. Germline CDR1 SQVTM, CDR2 ANQGSEA.

This clonotype occurred once. The chain carries TRBV4-3 and TRBJ2-6; 10 bases match TRBD1. CDR3 length equals 18 residues. Per the germline V gene, CDR1 is LGHNA and CDR2 is YSLEER. Unmatched junction bases numbered 3, after V lost 0 bases and J lost 1 base. The CDR3 region has the DNA TGCGCCAGCAGCCAAGATCCGGGACAGGGGTCTGGGGCCAACGTCCTGACTTTC. The encoded protein is CASSQDPGQGSGANVLTF.